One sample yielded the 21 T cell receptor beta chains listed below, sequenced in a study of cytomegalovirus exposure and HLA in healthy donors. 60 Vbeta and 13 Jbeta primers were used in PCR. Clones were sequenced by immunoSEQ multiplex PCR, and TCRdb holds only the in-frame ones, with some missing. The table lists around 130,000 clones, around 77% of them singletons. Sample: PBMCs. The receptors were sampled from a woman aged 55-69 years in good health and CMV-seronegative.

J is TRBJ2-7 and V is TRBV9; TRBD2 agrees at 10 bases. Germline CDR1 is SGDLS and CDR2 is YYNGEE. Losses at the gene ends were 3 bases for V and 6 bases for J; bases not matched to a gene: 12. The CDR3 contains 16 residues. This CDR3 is CASSEGGGLAVGEQYF. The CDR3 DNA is TGTGCCAGCAGCGAGGGGGGAGGACTAGCGGTCGGCGAGCAGTACTTC.

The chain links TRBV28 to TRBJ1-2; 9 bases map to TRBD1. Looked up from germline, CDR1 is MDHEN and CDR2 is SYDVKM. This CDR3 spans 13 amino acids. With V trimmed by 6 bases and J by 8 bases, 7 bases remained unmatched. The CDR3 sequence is CASRQGAPRGYTF. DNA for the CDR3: TGTGCCAGCAGACAGGGGGCCCCTAGGGGCTACACCTTC.

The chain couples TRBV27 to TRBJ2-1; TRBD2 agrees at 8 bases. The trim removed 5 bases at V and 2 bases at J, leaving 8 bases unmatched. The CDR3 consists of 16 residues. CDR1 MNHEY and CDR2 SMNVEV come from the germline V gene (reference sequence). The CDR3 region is CASSPKAGVTYNEQFF. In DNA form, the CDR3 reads TGTGCCAGCAGTCCAAAAGCGGGGGTGACCTACAATGAGCAGTTCTTC.

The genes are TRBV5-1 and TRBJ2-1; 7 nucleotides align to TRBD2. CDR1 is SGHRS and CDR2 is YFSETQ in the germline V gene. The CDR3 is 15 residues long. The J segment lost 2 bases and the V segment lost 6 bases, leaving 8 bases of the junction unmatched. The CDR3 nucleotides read TGCGCCAGCACACCCACTAGCGTCGCCTACAATGAGCAGTTCTTC. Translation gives CASTPTSVAYNEQFF.

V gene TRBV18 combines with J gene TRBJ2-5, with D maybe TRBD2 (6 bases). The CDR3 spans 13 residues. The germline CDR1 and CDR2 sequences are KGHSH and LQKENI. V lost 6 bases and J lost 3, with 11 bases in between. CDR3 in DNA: TGTGCCAGCTCCGCGGGGAGGAAAGAGACCCAGTACTTC. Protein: CASSAGRKETQYF.

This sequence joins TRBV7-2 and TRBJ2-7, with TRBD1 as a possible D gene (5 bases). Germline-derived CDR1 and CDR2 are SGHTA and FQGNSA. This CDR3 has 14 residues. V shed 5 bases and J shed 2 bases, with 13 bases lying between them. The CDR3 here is CASSRYRPPYEQYF. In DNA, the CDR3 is TGTGCCAGCAGCAGATACAGGCCCCCCTACGAGCAGTACTTC.

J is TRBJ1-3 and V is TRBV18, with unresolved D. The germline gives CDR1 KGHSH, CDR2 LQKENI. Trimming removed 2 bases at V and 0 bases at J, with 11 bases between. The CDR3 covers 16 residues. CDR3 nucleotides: TGTGCCAGCTCACCAATGGACTCTGCCTCTGGAAACACCATATATTTT. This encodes CASSPMDSASGNTIYF.

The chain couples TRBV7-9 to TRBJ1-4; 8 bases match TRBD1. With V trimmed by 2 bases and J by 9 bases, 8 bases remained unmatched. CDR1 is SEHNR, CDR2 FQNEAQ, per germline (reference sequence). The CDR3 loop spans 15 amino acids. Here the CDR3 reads CASSLPGTGWQKLFF. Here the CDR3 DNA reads TGTGCCAGCAGCTTACCCGGGACAGGCTGGCAAAAACTGTTTTTT.

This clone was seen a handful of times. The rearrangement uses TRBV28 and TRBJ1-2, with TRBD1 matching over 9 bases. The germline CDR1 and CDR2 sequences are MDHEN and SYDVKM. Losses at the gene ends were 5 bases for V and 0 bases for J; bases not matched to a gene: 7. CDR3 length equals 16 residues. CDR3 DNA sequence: TGTGCCAGCAGTGAACAGGGGGCCCAAGCTAACTATGGCTACACCTTC. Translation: CASSEQGAQANYGYTF.

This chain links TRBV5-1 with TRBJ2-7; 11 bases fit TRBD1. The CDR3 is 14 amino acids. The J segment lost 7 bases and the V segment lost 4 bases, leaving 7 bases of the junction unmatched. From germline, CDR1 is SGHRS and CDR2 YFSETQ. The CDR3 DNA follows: TGCGCCAGCAGCAGGGGACAGGGGGTGGGGGAGCAGTACTTC. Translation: CASSRGQGVGEQYF.

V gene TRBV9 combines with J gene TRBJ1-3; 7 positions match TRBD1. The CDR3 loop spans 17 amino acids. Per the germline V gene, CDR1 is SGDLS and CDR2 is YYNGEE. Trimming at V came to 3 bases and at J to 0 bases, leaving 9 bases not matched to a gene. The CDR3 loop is CASSGQTGTASGNTIYF. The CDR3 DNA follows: TGTGCCAGCAGCGGTCAAACAGGGACAGCCTCTGGAAACACCATATATTTT.

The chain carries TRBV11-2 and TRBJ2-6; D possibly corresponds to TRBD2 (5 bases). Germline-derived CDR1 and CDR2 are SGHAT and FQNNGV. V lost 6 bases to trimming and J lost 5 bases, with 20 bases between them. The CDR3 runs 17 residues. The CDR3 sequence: CASRDSRVSLRANVLTF. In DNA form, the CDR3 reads TGTGCCAGCAGGGACTCTAGGGTATCTCTGAGGGCCAACGTCCTGACTTTC.

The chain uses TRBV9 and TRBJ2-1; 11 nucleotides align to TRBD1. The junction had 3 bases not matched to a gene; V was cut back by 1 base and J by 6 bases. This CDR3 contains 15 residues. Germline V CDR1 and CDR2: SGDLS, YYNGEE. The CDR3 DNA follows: TGTGCCAGCAGCGTACGGGACAGGGGGTTCAATGAGCAGTTCTTC. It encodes CASSVRDRGFNEQFF.

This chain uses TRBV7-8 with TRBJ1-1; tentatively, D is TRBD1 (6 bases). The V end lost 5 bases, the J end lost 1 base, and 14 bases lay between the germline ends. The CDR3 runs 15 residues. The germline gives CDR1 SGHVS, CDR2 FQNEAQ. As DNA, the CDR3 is TGTGCCAGCAGCCCCCGGGGGGCGACGAACACTGAAGCTTTCTTT. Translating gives CASSPRGATNTEAFF. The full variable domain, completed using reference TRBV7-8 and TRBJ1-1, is GAGVSQSPRYKVAKRGQDVALRCDPISGHVSLFWYQQALGQGPEFLTYFQNEAQLDKSGLPSDRFFAERPEGSVSTLKIQRTQQEDSAVYLCASSPRGATNTEAFFGQGTRLTVV.

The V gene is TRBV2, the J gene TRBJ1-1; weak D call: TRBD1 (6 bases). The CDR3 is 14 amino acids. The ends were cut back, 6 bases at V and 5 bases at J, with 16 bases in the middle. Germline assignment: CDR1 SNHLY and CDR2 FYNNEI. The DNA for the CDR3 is TGTGCCAGCAGCTCAGGGGTCGGCTCGACTGAAGCTTTCTTT. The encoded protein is CASSSGVGSTEAFF.

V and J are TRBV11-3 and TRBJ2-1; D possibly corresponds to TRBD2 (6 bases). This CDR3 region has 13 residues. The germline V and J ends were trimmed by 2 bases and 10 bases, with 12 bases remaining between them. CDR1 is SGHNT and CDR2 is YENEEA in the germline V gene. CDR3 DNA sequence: TGTGCCAGCAGCTTATACACTAGCCCCGAGCAGTTCTTC. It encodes CASSLYTSPEQFF.

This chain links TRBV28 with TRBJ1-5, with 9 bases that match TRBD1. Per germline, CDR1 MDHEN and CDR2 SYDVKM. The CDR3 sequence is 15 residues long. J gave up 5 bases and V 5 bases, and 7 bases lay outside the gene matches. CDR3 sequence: CASSPTGQGDQPQHF. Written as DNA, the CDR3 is TGTGCCAGCAGTCCTACGGGACAGGGTGATCAGCCCCAGCATTTT.

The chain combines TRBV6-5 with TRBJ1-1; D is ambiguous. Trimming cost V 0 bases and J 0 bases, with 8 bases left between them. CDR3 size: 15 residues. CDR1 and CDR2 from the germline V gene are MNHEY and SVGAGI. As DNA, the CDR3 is TGTGCCAGCAGTTACTCGACCAGGATGAACACTGAAGCTTTCTTT. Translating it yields CASSYSTRMNTEAFF.

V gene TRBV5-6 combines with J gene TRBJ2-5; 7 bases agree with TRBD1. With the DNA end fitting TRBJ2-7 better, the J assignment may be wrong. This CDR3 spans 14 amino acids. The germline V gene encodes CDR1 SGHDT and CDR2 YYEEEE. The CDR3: CASSAETGPYEQYF. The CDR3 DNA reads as TGTGCCAGCAGCGCCGAGACAGGGCCCTACGAGCAGTACTTC.

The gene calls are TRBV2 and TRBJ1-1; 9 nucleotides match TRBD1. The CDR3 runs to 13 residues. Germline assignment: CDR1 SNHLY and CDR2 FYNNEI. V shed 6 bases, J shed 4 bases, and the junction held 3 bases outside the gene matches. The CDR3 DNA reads TGTGCCAGCAGAGACAGGGGGGTCACTGAAGCTTTCTTT. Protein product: CASRDRGVTEAFF.

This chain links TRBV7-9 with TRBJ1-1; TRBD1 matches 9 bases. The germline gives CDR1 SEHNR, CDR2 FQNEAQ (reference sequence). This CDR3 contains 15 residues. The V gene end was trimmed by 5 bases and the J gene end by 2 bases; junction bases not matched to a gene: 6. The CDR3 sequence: CASSRQGERNTEAFF. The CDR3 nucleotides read TGTGCCAGCAGCCGACAGGGGGAAAGAAACACTGAAGCTTTCTTT.